The 30 T cell receptor beta chains in this list originate from one sample, sequenced in a study of spatial heterogeneity in lung cancer. Study-wide findings and caveats: Tumoral mutation counts were tracked by counts of expanded intratumoral alpha and beta TCRs.

Time point given: sample taken at primary tumor resection. TCRdb re-called the 5' RACE reads through MiXCR, storing one row per CDR3 protein. The repertoire holds roughly 19,000 distinct CDR3 sequences, with approximately 5.6% as singletons. Their target antigens are unknown. Sequences were derived from lung tumor tissue, sampled at surgery. All receptors come from a female donor with early-stage non-small cell lung cancer.

This clonotype was counted a few times. Found in a library prepared for alpha chains, this beta chain is an off-target read, and its abundance has little meaning. The chain links TRBV5-1 to TRBJ2-1; 11 bases are a match to TRBD2. The length of the CDR3 is 15 residues. The germline V gene has CDR1 SGHRS and CDR2 YFSETQ. V gave up 4 bases and J gave up 8 bases; unmatched junction bases: 8. The CDR3 region is CASSIAGGPRHEQFF. The CDR3 coding sequence is TGCGCCAGCAGCATAGCGGGAGGGCCTAGGCATGAGCAGTTCTTC.

This clonotype was recorded at least ten times. With the library built for alpha chains, this beta chain is off target and its frequency is not meaningful. The CDR3 sequence is CASADTVTGLEQYF. DNA for the CDR3: TGTGCCAGCGCGGATACCGTTACAGGACTCGAGCAGTACTTC. This chain joins TRBV28 and TRBJ2-7; D may match TRBD1 or TRBD2 (5 bases each). The V gene lost 8 bases and the J gene lost 6 bases, with 20 bases spanning the gap. Germline V CDR1 and CDR2: MDHEN, SYDVKM. CDR3 size: 14 residues.

This clonotype was recorded at least ten times. This beta chain appears as a stray read in a library generated for alpha chains; its size is not informative. The chain joins TRBV12-3 or TRBV12-4 to TRBJ2-7; TRBD2 matches at 9 bases. This CDR3 region has 14 residues. V shed 4 bases, J shed 2 bases, and the junction held 3 bases outside the gene matches. The CDR3 nucleotides read TGTGCCAGCAGTTGGGCTAGCGGGACCTACGAGCAGTACTTC. Translated: CASSWASGTYEQYF.

This clonotype has a handful of counts. For a library built for alpha chains, this beta chain is a stray read; little rests on its size. This rearrangement joins TRBV3-1 to TRBJ1-3, with D tentatively TRBD1 (5 bases). Trimming cost V 1 base and J 2 bases, with 9 bases left between them. This CDR3 comprises 15 residues. Germline assignment: CDR1 LGHDT and CDR2 YNNKEL (reference sequence). The CDR3 DNA reads TGTGCCAGCAGCCAAGGCAGCAGGGCTGGAAACACCATATATTTT. Translated, it gives CASSQGSRAGNTIYF.

This clonotype was counted ten times or more. This beta chain appears as a stray read in a library generated for alpha chains; its size is not informative. This chain uses TRBV7-8 with TRBJ2-3; possibly TRBD2 for D (5 bases). Germline V gene sequence: CDR1 SGHVS, CDR2 FQNEAQ. The CDR3 contains 17 residues. V was trimmed by 2 bases and J by 3 bases, leaving 18 bases between them. In nucleotides, the CDR3 is TGTGCCAGCAGCTTACGGGAAGGAGGCGGGCATACAGATACGCAGTATTTT. Translating it yields CASSLREGGGHTDTQYF.

There are a few counts of this clonotype. This beta chain was picked up by a library intended for alpha chains and is off target, so its count carries little meaning. The rearrangement links TRBV12-3 or TRBV12-4 to TRBJ2-3; tentatively, D is TRBD1 or TRBD2 (5 bases each). This CDR3 spans 16 amino acids. Trimming took 6 bases from V and 0 from J, leaving 16 bases between them. The CDR3 nucleotides are TGTGCCAGCAGGTATCGGGACCAAACTAGCACAGATACGCAGTATTTT. This encodes CASRYRDQTSTDTQYF.

This clonotype has ten or more counts. This beta chain is an unintended read in a library built for alpha chains; its size means little. V usage is TRBV19 and J usage is TRBJ2-3; 8 positions match TRBD2. Germline CDR1 is LNHDA and CDR2 is SQIVND (reference sequence). The CDR3 has 16 amino acids. J was trimmed by 4 bases and V by 7 bases; bases with no gene match: 13. Here the CDR3 DNA reads TGTGCCAGTATCGACCGGGGGAGCGGGAGTCCAGATACGCAGTATTTT. This translates into CASIDRGSGSPDTQYF.

This clonotype has a handful of counts. This beta chain lies outside the target of a library built for alpha chains; its clone size means little. CDR3 nucleotides: TGTGCCAGCAGCTCTGGGGGGGAATTGTACCAAGAGACCCAGTACTTC. Translation: CASSSGGELYQETQYF. The rearrangement uses TRBV12-3 or TRBV12-4 and TRBJ2-5; the match to TRBD2 covers 7 bases. V dropped 6 bases and J dropped 0; count of bases not matched to a gene: 10. The CDR3 has 16 residues.

This clonotype was seen repeatedly, ten times or more. The library was built for alpha chains, so this beta chain is an off-target read and its size means little. The rearrangement links TRBV2 to TRBJ2-2; 12 nucleotides line up with TRBD2. Germline V lookup: CDR1 SNHLY, CDR2 FYNNEI. The V and J ends lost 8 bases and 7 bases, in that order; junction bases with no gene match: 14. This CDR3 spans 17 amino acids. The CDR3 protein is CASSRGRLAGVIGELFF. CDR3 bases: TGTGCCAGCTCCCGAGGGAGACTAGCGGGAGTTATCGGGGAGCTGTTTTTT.

This clonotype was detected many times. For a library built for alpha chains, this beta chain is a stray read; little rests on its size. The J gene is TRBJ2-1, the V gene TRBV6-2 or TRBV6-3, with TRBD2 as a possible D gene (5 bases). Between the trimmed V and J ends, which lost 2 bases and 4 bases, there was a span of 12 bases. CDR1 is MNHEY, CDR2 SVGEGT, per germline. CDR3 length: 15 residues. The CDR3 protein is CASSYGSSVYNEQFF. CDR3 nucleotides: TGTGCCAGCAGTTACGGGAGTAGCGTATACAATGAGCAGTTCTTC.

This clonotype was picked up a small number of times. In a library made to pick up alpha chains, this beta chain is a stray read with a size that means little. The chain uses TRBV30 and TRBJ2-7, with D possibly matching TRBD1 (5 bases). In germline, CDR1 is GTSNPN, CDR2 SVGIG (reference sequence). This CDR3 comprises 10 residues. The CDR3, as DNA: TGTGCAGCAGGGTACTACGAGCAGTACTTC. It translates to CAAGYYEQYF.

This clonotype is medium-sized (0.01 to 0.1%) in the sample. This beta chain slipped into a library made for alpha chains as a stray read, so its size is not meaningful. The V call is TRBV20-1, the J call TRBJ2-1; 10 nucleotides match TRBD2. Germline lookup yields CDR1 DFQATT and CDR2 SNEGSKA (reference sequence). This CDR3 contains 12 residues. The trim removed 2 bases at V and 13 bases at J, leaving 5 bases unmatched. The CDR3 nucleotides read TGCAGTGCTAGACTACCTAGCGGGGGCCAGTTCTTC. Its protein product is CSARLPSGGQFF.

This clonotype appeared many times. Because the library targeted alpha chains, this beta chain is an off-target read whose size means little. This chain joins TRBV7-2 and TRBJ1-5; D not certain. This CDR3 comprises 13 residues. The V end was cut by 1 base, the J end by 4 bases, with 5 bases between. The germline V gene has CDR1 SGHTA and CDR2 FQGNSA. CDR3: CASSLGQNQPQHF. CDR3 DNA sequence: TGTGCCAGCAGCTTAGGACAAAATCAGCCCCAGCATTTT.

This clonotype was found many times. Within a library made for alpha chains, this beta chain is off target, and its count is uninformative. CDR3 nucleotide sequence: TGTGCCAGCAGCGTAGGGGAGGGACAGTATAATTCACCCCTCCACTTT. This translates into CASSVGEGQYNSPLHF. The chain combines TRBV9 with TRBJ1-6; 7 bases fit TRBD1. V dropped 0 bases and J dropped 4; count of bases not matched to a gene: 4. CDR3 length: 16 amino acids. The germline CDR1 and CDR2 sequences are SGDLS and YYNGEE.

This clonotype was seen ten or more times. This beta chain slipped into a library made for alpha chains as a stray read, so its size is not meaningful. The chain joins TRBV5-1 to TRBJ2-2, with 7 bases that match TRBD2. The CDR3 loop spans 17 amino acids. Germline CDR1 SGHRS, CDR2 YFSETQ. J lost 4 bases, V lost 0 bases, and 9 bases had no gene match. CDR3 nucleotides: TGCGCCAGCAGCTTGGAATCGGGCGGGAGTGGCACCGGGGAGCTGTTTTTT. This gives the protein CASSLESGGSGTGELFF.

This clonotype was picked up many times. A library prepared for alpha chains yielded this beta chain as an off-target read; its size is of little meaning. The chain combines TRBV5-1 with TRBJ1-4; the D gene is possibly TRBD1 (5 bases). Between the trimmed V and J ends, which lost 5 bases and 7 bases, there was a span of 18 bases. The CDR3 consists of 15 residues. Germline CDR1 is SGHRS and CDR2 is YFSETQ. The CDR3 loop is CASRPGPSTSEKLFF. The CDR3 DNA is TGCGCCAGCAGACCGGGGCCCTCGACGAGTGAAAAACTGTTTTTT.

This clonotype was seen at least ten times. This beta chain is an off-target read within a library intended for alpha chains, so its frequency means little. V is TRBV28 and J is TRBJ1-4; tentatively, D is TRBD1 (5 bases). V dropped 3 bases and J dropped 10 bases, with 21 bases sitting between them. The CDR3 consists of 16 residues. Germline loops: CDR1 MDHEN, CDR2 SYDVKM. For the CDR3, the DNA is TGTGCCAGCAGTTTCCCCCGAGGCAGGGAGAAACCAAAACTGTTTTTT. Translated: CASSFPRGREKPKLFF.

On this clonotype itself: This beta chain is an off-target read within a library intended for alpha chains, so its frequency means little. The chain is built from TRBV20-1 and TRBJ2-1, with TRBD2 identical over 14 bases. V shed 1 base, J shed 13 bases, and the junction held 9 bases outside the gene matches. From germline, CDR1 is DFQATT and CDR2 SNEGSKA (reference sequence). The CDR3 is 15 residues long. The CDR3 bases are TGCAGTGCTAGAGTGGGGACTAGCGGGAGCCCTAGACAGTTCTTC. This codes for CSARVGTSGSPRQFF.

This clonotype was seen only a few times. Since it is a stray read in a library aimed at alpha chains, this beta chain has a size that is not meaningful. The chain carries TRBV11-2 and TRBJ2-1; D is possibly TRBD2 (5 bases). V lost 0 bases to trimming and J lost 14 bases, with 14 bases between them. CDR1 and CDR2 from the germline V gene are SGHAT and FQNNGV. This CDR3 is 13 amino acids long. The CDR3 nucleotides are TGTGCCAGCAGCTTAGATCCCCCGGGAAATAAGTTCTTC. Protein product: CASSLDPPGNKFF.

This clonotype was counted at least ten times. This beta chain turned up in a library designed for alpha chains; as an off-target read, its abundance says little. The V gene is TRBV5-1, the J gene TRBJ2-1; TRBD2 agrees at 8 bases. The CDR3 length is 14 residues. Germline V gives CDR1 SGHRS, CDR2 YFSETQ. J lost 10 bases, V lost 3 bases, and 9 bases had no gene match. The CDR3 nucleotides read TGCGCCAGCAGCTCCGTAGCGGGAAGTAGGGAGCAGTTCTTC. It is translated as CASSSVAGSREQFF.

Many counts were recorded for this clonotype. Found in a library prepared for alpha chains, this beta chain is an off-target read, and its abundance has little meaning. This chain connects TRBV7-2 to TRBJ2-7; 11 bases match TRBD2. The J segment lost 7 bases and the V segment lost 0 bases, leaving 5 bases of the junction unmatched. The CDR3 has 15 residues. CDR1 and CDR2 (germline): SGHTA, FQGNSA. CDR3 region: CASSLAGTSGAEQYF. CDR3 nucleotide sequence: TGTGCCAGCAGCTTAGCCGGGACTAGCGGAGCGGAGCAGTACTTC. Full variable domain (outside the CDR3, taken from reference TRBV7-2 and TRBJ2-7): GAGVSQSPSNKVTEKGKDVELRCDPISGHTALYWYRQSLGQGLEFLIYFQGNSAPDKSGLPSDRFSAERTGGSVSTLTIQRTQQEDSAVYLCASSLAGTSGAEQYFGPGTRLTVT.

This clonotype was observed a few times. This beta chain slipped into a library made for alpha chains as a stray read, so its size is not meaningful. This sequence joins TRBV20-1 and TRBJ2-7, with D perhaps matching TRBD1 or TRBD2 (5 bases each). This CDR3 has 16 residues. The ends were cut back, 6 bases at V and 0 bases at J, with 21 bases in the middle. In germline, CDR1 is DFQATT, CDR2 SNEGSKA (reference sequence). CDR3 loop: CSAGNRRGFSSYEQYF. CDR3 bases: TGCAGTGCGGGGAACCGCCGGGGCTTCAGCTCCTACGAGCAGTACTTC.

This clonotype is medium-sized in the sample. For a library built for alpha chains, this beta chain is a stray read; little rests on its size. This chain uses TRBV29-1 with TRBJ2-5, with no clear D. This CDR3 has 10 amino acids. Trimming left V 4 bases short and J 3 bases short, with 3 bases between. Per the germline V gene, CDR1 is SQVTM and CDR2 is ANQGSEA. CDR3 protein: CSVGKETQYF. CDR3 sequence (DNA): TGCAGCGTTGGTAAAGAGACCCAGTACTTC.

This clonotype was recorded many times. This beta chain turned up in a library designed for alpha chains; as an off-target read, its abundance says little. CDR3 protein: CASSSGSSYNEQFF. In DNA, the CDR3 is TGTGCCAGCAGTTCCGGTAGCTCCTACAATGAGCAGTTCTTC. The genes are TRBV6-5 and TRBJ2-1, with D unclear. Germline V gene lookup returns CDR1 MNHEY and CDR2 SVGAGI. The length of the CDR3 is 14 residues. Trimming pared 4 bases from V and 0 bases from J, leaving 7 bases between.

About this clonotype: A much larger clone lies one base from this, so it may be a read error. In this CDR3 the conserved last residue, phenylalanine or tryptophan, is missing, so a read error is likely. A library made for alpha chains picked up this beta chain off target, so its size means little. This rearrangement joins TRBV24-1 to TRBJ2-5; 7 bases fit TRBD1. The CDR3 extends over 16 amino acids. Germline lookup yields CDR1 KGHDR and CDR2 SFDVKD. The ends lost 4 bases at V and 3 bases at J; junction bases unmatched: 10. The CDR3 DNA sequence: TGTGCCACCAGTGACCGGGACAGCGATGTCAAAGAGACCCAGTACTAC. Its protein is CATSDRDSDVKETQYY.

Turning to this clonotype: This beta chain turned up in a library designed for alpha chains; as an off-target read, its abundance says little. The chain links TRBV20-1 to TRBJ1-5, with 8 positions matching TRBD1. V gave up 1 base and J gave up 5 bases; unmatched junction bases: 1. The CDR3 is 13 amino acids. Germline V gene sequence: CDR1 DFQATT, CDR2 SNEGSKA (reference sequence). CDR3 DNA sequence: TGCAGTGCTAGAGCACAGGGGGATCAGCCCCAGCATTTT. Protein product: CSARAQGDQPQHF.

This clonotype was observed at least ten times. This beta chain turned up in a library designed for alpha chains; as an off-target read, its abundance says little. The chain couples TRBV7-9 to TRBJ1-2, with D tentatively TRBD1 (6 bases). The CDR3 sequence is 16 residues long. CDR1 is SEHNR and CDR2 is FQNEAQ in the germline V gene (reference sequence). V lost 4 bases and J lost 5, with 20 bases in between. CDR3 nucleotides: TGTGCCAGCAGCTCAAGGGATACAGGGAGCTCATATGGCTACACCTTC. It specifies CASSSRDTGSSYGYTF.

This clonotype has at least ten counts. This beta chain is a stray sequence in a library constructed for alpha chains; its clone size is not meaningful. The chain joins TRBV29-1 to TRBJ2-7; 12 nucleotides align to TRBD1. The CDR3 is 15 residues long. V shed 2 bases, J shed 2 bases, and the junction held 4 bases outside the gene matches. From germline, CDR1 is SQVTM and CDR2 ANQGSEA. CDR3 sequence: CSVEFGTGGTYEQYF. The CDR3 nucleotides are TGCAGCGTTGAATTCGGGACAGGGGGCACCTACGAGCAGTACTTC.

The table lists this clonotype with many counts. For a library built for alpha chains, this beta chain is a stray read; little rests on its size. This chain joins TRBV27 and TRBJ2-1; 8 nucleotides align to TRBD1. V trimming: 6 bases; J trimming: 0 bases; junction bases outside the gene matches: 7. The CDR3 contains 16 residues. Germline V gene lookup returns CDR1 MNHEY and CDR2 SMNVEV (reference sequence). DNA for the CDR3: TGTGCCAGCAGACCGACAGGGGCCCACTCCTACAATGAGCAGTTCTTC. It specifies CASRPTGAHSYNEQFF.

This clonotype was counted at least ten times. Since the library was made to target alpha chains, this beta chain is a stray read and its abundance is not meaningful. The chain uses TRBV5-4 and TRBJ1-1, with D possibly matching TRBD1 (6 bases). Trimming removed 3 bases from V and 1 base from J, with 10 bases in between. Germline loops: CDR1 SGHNT, CDR2 YYREEE (reference sequence). This CDR3 contains 14 residues. The CDR3 loop reads CASSWDISNTEAFF. CDR3 nucleotide sequence: TGTGCCAGCAGCTGGGACATCTCGAACACTGAAGCTTTCTTT.